This T cell receptor beta chain was retrieved from a study of T cell repertoires in cytomegalovirus infection. In the study overall: Newly reported HLA-C-restricted and thoroughly characterized HLA-B-restricted CMV epitopes were employed. From public TCR beta signatures came an indication of both CMV infection and matching HLA type. General study points: Across the ex vivo response, the dominant clonotypes were HLA-C-restricted CMV-specific TCR beta clonotypes.

TCRdb used MiXCR to reprocess the reads, holding one entry per CDR3 protein. Of about 770,000 distinct CDR3 sequences in the sample, roughly 28% were seen once. On this clonotype: The antigen remains undetermined. At one end, the junction sequence differs from germline, possibly due to a read error.

CDR1 is LNHNV, CDR2 YYDKDF, per germline (reference sequence). The CDR3 is made up of 18 amino acids. The receptor was derived from a human donor in good health (CMV status not recorded). Some clones in this sample may be carry-over from other donors' samples. The specimen was cultured CD8+ T cells from PBMCs, collected from culture after CMV antigen stimulation. The V and J genes are TRBV15 and TRBJ1-1; possibly TRBD1 for D (6 bases). The CDR3 loop reads CVTSRGGPGDGLNTEAFF. The CDR3 bases are TGTGTCACCAGCAGAGGCGGCCCAGGGGATGGTTTGAACACTGAAGCTTTCTTT.